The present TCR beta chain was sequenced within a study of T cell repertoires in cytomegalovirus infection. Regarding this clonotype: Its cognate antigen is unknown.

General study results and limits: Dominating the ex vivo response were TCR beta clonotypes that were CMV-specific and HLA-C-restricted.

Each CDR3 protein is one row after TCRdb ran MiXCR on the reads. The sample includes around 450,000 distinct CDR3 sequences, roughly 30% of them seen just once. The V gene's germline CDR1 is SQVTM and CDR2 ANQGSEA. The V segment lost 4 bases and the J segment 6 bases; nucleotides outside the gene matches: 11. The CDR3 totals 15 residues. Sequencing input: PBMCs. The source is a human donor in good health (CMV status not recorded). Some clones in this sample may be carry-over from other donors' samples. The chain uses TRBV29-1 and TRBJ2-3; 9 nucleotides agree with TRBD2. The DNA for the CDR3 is TGCAGCGTTGGGGTAGCGGGGGCACTGGTTGATACGCAGTATTTT. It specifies CSVGVAGALVDTQYF.